This T cell receptor (beta chain) was recovered during a study of shared T cell receptors in the human thymus. The CDR3 has 16 amino acids. Trimming took 4 bases from V and 0 from J; bases not matched to a gene: 4. Germline V CDR1 and CDR2: SGHNT, YYREEE (reference sequence). Profiled with immunoSEQ multiplex PCR; TCRdb holds only in-frame clones, not every one. The sample consists of 700,000 or so clones, 80% to 90% of them appearing once. These same data were also listed under a study on human thymus T cells. According to that study: Healthy Finnish infants undergoing corrective surgery for congenital heart defects were used as donors. The thymus tissue came from resections taken during corrective heart surgery. Seemingly biased V and J gene usage marked thymic and blood repertoires. The related literature has documented a marked overlap of thymic repertoires among unrelated individuals.

The TCR comes from a girl in the first two years of life with a congenital heart defect. Sequenced: thymocytes. The gene calls are TRBV5-4 and TRBJ1-4, with 9 bases lining up with TRBD1. CDR3 bases: TGTGCCAGCAGCCTGGACAGGGGAACAACTAATGAAAAACTGTTTTTT. It translates to CASSLDRGTTNEKLFF. The full variable domain, rest sourced from reference TRBV5-4 and TRBJ1-4, is ETGVTQSPTHLIKTRGQQVTLRCSSQSGHNTVSWYQQALGQGPQFIFQYYREEENGRGNFPPRFSGLQFPNYSSELNVNALELDDSALYLCASSLDRGTTNEKLFFGSGTQLSVL.